A selection of T cell receptor beta chains follows, all from one sample in a study of early stage breast cancer tumors. Measured with immunoSEQ multiplex PCR; TCRdb has only the in-frame clones, and not every one. The sample carries a few thousand clones, 60% to 75% recorded once. The sequenced material came from breast tumor tissue. Receptors originate from a person between 55 and 69 years old with breast cancer. CDR3s include the opening cysteine and the closing phenylalanine or tryptophan. The D gene is left open where the match is weak. Clone size, where shown, is once, few, many, or a class for clones that have expanded.

clone_size	d_call	v_call	j_call	cdr3_nt	cdr3_aa
-	TRBD2	TRBV27	TRBJ2-3	TGTGCCAGCAGTTTGTCGACTAGCGGGGCCTATACGCAGTATTTT	CASSLSTSGAYTQYF
-	TRBD1	TRBV28	TRBJ1-6	TGTGCCAGCAGTCTCCGGGACAGGGGCTATTCACCCCTCCACTTT	CASSLRDRGYSPLHF
-	-	TRBV5-1	TRBJ2-5	TGCGCCAGCAGCCGGGCGGGCGAGACCCAGTACTTC	CASSRAGETQYF
-	TRBD1	TRBV2	TRBJ2-2	TGTGCCAGCAGATCGGACAGGGTAAACACCGGGGAGCTGTTTTTT	CASRSDRVNTGELFF
-	-	TRBV28	TRBJ1-2	TGTGCCAGCAGTTTTGCATCAGGGATGGATGGCTACACCTTC	CASSFASGMDGYTF
few	-	TRBV2	TRBJ1-5	TGTGCCAGTGGAGGGGGATTTAGCAATCAGCCCCAGCATTTT	CASGGGFSNQPQHF
-	-	TRBV18	TRBJ1-1	TGTGCCAGCTCGGGTCCTATGAACACTGAAGCTTTCTTT	CASSGPMNTEAFF
-	-	TRBV10-1	TRBJ1-2	TGCGCCAGCAGTGGGAGAGAAGACAACTATGGCTACACCTTC	CASSGREDNYGYTF
-	TRBD1	TRBV5-4	TRBJ1-2	TGTGCCAGCAGATCAGGACAGGGAAACTATGGCTACACCTTC	CASRSGQGNYGYTF
-	-	TRBV7-2	TRBJ2-5	TGTGCCAGCAGCCGACAGGTCGTGGAGACCCAGTACTTC	CASSRQVVETQYF
-	-	TRBV11-2	TRBJ2-7	TGTGCCAGCAGCGAAACACCGGACCCTGGGGTTTACGAGCAGTACTTC	CASSETPDPGVYEQYF
-	TRBD1	TRBV28	TRBJ2-1	TGTGCCAGCAGTCCGCCCATGTACAGGGGCACGAATGAGCAGTTCTTC	CASSPPMYRGTNEQFF
few	TRBD1	TRBV7-3	TRBJ2-1	TGTGCCAGCAGCCGGGACAGGAACAATGAGCAGTTCTTC	CASSRDRNNEQFF
-	TRBD1	TRBV27	TRBJ1-6	TGTGCCAGCAGGCTGACAGGGGGAAATAATTCACCCCTCCACTTT	CASRLTGGNNSPLHF
once	TRBD2	TRBV5-1	TRBJ2-5	TGCGCCAGCACCCCTTCGGGAGGGCCCGAGACCCAGTACTTC	CASTPSGGPETQYF
-	TRBD1	TRBV28	TRBJ1-5	TGTGCCAGCAGTTTTGTTTTCGGACAGGGTCAGCCCCAGCATTTT	CASSFVFGQGQPQHF
-	-	TRBV2	TRBJ2-3	TGTGCCAGCAGCCTCAGGGCCCCCACAGATACGCAGTATTTT	CASSLRAPTDTQYF
-	TRBD1	TRBV27	TRBJ2-7	TGTGCCAGCAGTTCCCGGGACAGGGGTCCTTACTACGAGCAGTACTTC	CASSSRDRGPYYEQYF
-	TRBD2	TRBV6-5	TRBJ2-5	TGTGCCAGCGGGAGGGAGTACCTGACCCAGTACTTC	CASGREYLTQYF
-	TRBD2	TRBV6-4	TRBJ2-1	TGTGCCAGCAGTGACGAAGCGGGAGCCCCCAATGAGCAGTTCTTC	CASSDEAGAPNEQFF
-	-	TRBV6-6	TRBJ2-6	TGTGCCAGCAGTTACCGCTCTGGGGCCAACGTCCTGACTTTC	CASSYRSGANVLTF
-	-	TRBV18	TRBJ2-3	TGTGCCAGCTCACCTTTCCCGGGGAGCACAGATACGCAGTATTTT	CASSPFPGSTDTQYF
-	TRBD1	TRBV6-5	TRBJ1-1	TGTGCCAGCAGTCTCCCGGGACAGGGCGCTGAAGCTTTCTTT	CASSLPGQGAEAFF
-	TRBD1	TRBV6-5	TRBJ1-2	TGTGCCAGCAGGGACAGGGGCCATGGCTACACCTTC	CASRDRGHGYTF
-	TRBD2	TRBV5-4	TRBJ2-1	TGTGCCAGCAGCTCCTGGACTAGCGGGACCGAGCAGTTCTTC	CASSSWTSGTEQFF
-	-	TRBV21-1	TRBJ2-1	TGTGCCAGCAGCCGAGTATCTATCGGGGGCGAGGCGTCCAAGATCTTC	CASSRVSIGGEASKIF
large	TRBD2	TRBV19	TRBJ2-7	TGTGCCAGTAGCAAGACTAGCGGGGGATACGAGCAGTACTTC	CASSKTSGGYEQYF
-	TRBD2	TRBV5-4	TRBJ2-5	TGTGCCAGCAGCTTCAGTAGCGGGGGGGTTGGGGAGACCCAGTACTTC	CASSFSSGGVGETQYF
few	TRBD1	TRBV19	TRBJ1-3	TGTGCCAGTAGCACAGGGGGCGCGGCGGGAAACACCATATATTTT	CASSTGGAAGNTIYF
-	TRBD1	TRBV18	TRBJ2-4	TGTGCCAGCTCACCTCGACAGGGCCGACAGTACTTC	CASSPRQGRQYF
few	-	TRBV2	TRBJ1-1	TGTGCCAGCAGTGAAGGAGTAAGTGCTTTCTTT	CASSEGVSAFF
-	-	TRBV6-1	TRBJ1-1	TGTGCCAGCAGTGAGGTCAGGCAGGACACTGAAGCTTTCTTT	CASSEVRQDTEAFF
-	-	TRBV7-2	TRBJ1-1	TGTGCCAGCAGTGTGAACACTGAAGCTTTCTTT	CASSVNTEAFF
-	TRBD2	TRBV11-2	TRBJ2-7	TGTGCCAGCAACTCCCCGACTAGCGGGATATACGAGCAGTACTTC	CASNSPTSGIYEQYF
once	-	TRBV30	TRBJ2-1	TGTGCCTGGAGGTCAGGGTCGGTTGGCTACAATGAGCAGTTCTTC	CAWRSGSVGYNEQFF
-	TRBD1	TRBV19	TRBJ1-1	TGTGCCAGTAACCCGGGACAGGGGGCAGGCACGACTGAAGCTTTCTTT	CASNPGQGAGTTEAFF
-	-	TRBV19	TRBJ2-3	TGTGCCAGTAGAGGTGGGGCGAATACGCAGTATTTT	CASRGGANTQYF
-	-	TRBV28	TRBJ2-7	TGTGCCAGCAGTTTGGGGGCGGATTACGAGCAGTACTTC	CASSLGADYEQYF
-	TRBD1	TRBV7-3	TRBJ1-5	TGTGCCAGCAGCTCCGCCGGGACAGCGTATAGCAATCAGCCCCAGCATTTT	CASSSAGTAYSNQPQHF
-	-	TRBV28	TRBJ1-1	TGTGCCAGCACCGCCCAATTTGAAGCTTTCTTT	CASTAQFEAFF
once	-	TRBV10-2	TRBJ1-5	TGCGCCAGCAGTGTGGGGTCCAATCAGCCCCAGCATTTT	CASSVGSNQPQHF
-	-	TRBV11-3	TRBJ1-1	TGTGCCAGCAGCCCCTCTGGAAGGGGTGAAGCTTTCTTT	CASSPSGRGEAFF
few	-	TRBV6-1	TRBJ1-2	TGTGCCAGCAGTGAGTCAGGGGAGGTTGGCTACACCTTC	CASSESGEVGYTF
few	-	TRBV1	TRBJ2-1	TGCACCAGCTTTTTACGGGGGTTCCATGAGCAGTTCTTC	CTSFLRGFHEQFF
-	TRBD1	TRBV14	TRBJ1-1	TGTGCCAGCAGCGAAGGACAGGGGGTTACTGAAGCTTTCTTT	CASSEGQGVTEAFF
-	TRBD1	TRBV5-8	TRBJ2-5	TGTGCCAGCAGCTTCGGGACAGGGGGAGAGACCCAGTACTTC	CASSFGTGGETQYF
few	-	TRBV4-1	TRBJ1-5	TGCGCCAGCAGCCAAGAGGTCGTGGAGGGCTATCAGCCCCAGCATTTT	CASSQEVVEGYQPQHF
-	-	TRBV7-9	TRBJ2-7	TGTGCCAGCAGGGGAGCAGAGGGGCCCCCCTACGAGCAGTACTTC	CASRGAEGPPYEQYF
-	-	TRBV15	TRBJ2-2	TGTGCCACCAGCAGCCGAACGACCGGGGGGGAGCTGTTTTTT	CATSSRTTGGELFF
-	-	TRBV15	TRBJ2-7	TGTGCCACCAGCAGAGAGGGTAGCGGCTACGAGCAGTACTTC	CATSREGSGYEQYF
-	-	TRBV10-2	TRBJ2-7	TGCGCCAGCAGCGGGGTGACGGGACTGGCCTCCTACGAGCAGTACTTC	CASSGVTGLASYEQYF
few	-	TRBV9	TRBJ2-1	TGTGCCAGCAGCCCTTATTCAGACAGCCGCAATGAGCAGTTCTTC	CASSPYSDSRNEQFF
-	-	TRBV7-9	TRBJ1-1	TGTGCCAGCAGCCACCGAAAGGGATGGAACACTGAAGCTTTCTTT	CASSHRKGWNTEAFF
medium-sized	-	TRBV9	TRBJ2-1	TGTGCCAGCAGCGTAGTCCGGGACCGAGGCTACAATGAGCAGTTCTTC	CASSVVRDRGYNEQFF
-	TRBD2	TRBV5-6	TRBJ2-3	TGTGCCAGCAGCTTGGGACGCGGGGGAGATACGCAGTATTTT	CASSLGRGGDTQYF